This T cell receptor beta chain comes out of a study of identical twins' blood T cells. Study observations and caveats: Each donor's most abundant TCRbeta clonotypes shared more CDR3 sequences with her twin than unrelated donors. Shared environment remains a possible cause of twin similarity. Shared CDR3 clonotype counts between two donors mainly tracked the product of their cloneset sizes, twins included.

As to this clonotype: Its antigen is not known.

TCR cDNA libraries came from RNA via a modified published protocol. TCRdb reprocessed the 5' RACE reads with MiXCR, giving one entry per CDR3 protein. The sample contains roughly 340,000 distinct CDR3 sequences, roughly 27% of which appear only once. The CDR3 is made up of 15 amino acids. V was shortened by 5 bases and J by 7 bases, with 18 bases between the two germline ends. The receptor was isolated from a woman aged 18-55 years in good health. The material sequenced was PBMCs. The genes are TRBV12-3 or TRBV12-4 and TRBJ2-1, with D possibly being TRBD2 (6 bases). CDR3 nucleotides: TGTGCCAGCAGTCGGGGGTTAGCGGCTGGAAATGAGCAGTTCTTC. The encoded protein is CASSRGLAAGNEQFF.